A single T cell receptor (beta chain) is shown here with its context. The junction departs from the called germline gene at one end, perhaps through a read error. The CDR3 has 12 residues. Germline CDR1 SNHLY, CDR2 FYNNEI. Authors' analysis steps: Reference gene primer amplification in the assay estimated nucleated cell counts. Libraries were prepared by immunoSEQ multiplex PCR; TCRdb keeps only in-frame clonotypes and omits some of them. Clonal size and the V and J genes are those of that table, whereas D and trimming came from the DNA. In the table there are 130,000 or so clones, about nine tenths of which are singletons. This sample is drawn from a study of blood T cell repertoires in COVID-19. Study-level information: COVID-19 samples collected from the United States, Italy and Spain covered acute and convalescent phases. The analysed material was cDNA or gDNA that came from T cells, B-cell-depleted T cells, or PBMCs.

Source material: peripheral blood. This receptor was obtained from a man aged 35-49 years with acute or convalescent COVID-19. This chain connects TRBV2 to TRBJ2-7; D gene unclear. In DNA form, the CDR3 reads TGTGCCAGCAGGGCCCTCTCCAACGAGCAGTACTTC. The encoded protein is CASRALSNEQYF.